The present T cell receptor (beta chain) was sequenced within a study of post-analysis software for immune sequencing data (dated by TCRdb to between 2014 and 2017). For the wider study: Disease courses on record covered relapsing-remitting, secondary progressive and progressive-relapsing multiple sclerosis, though some patients had no subtype annotation. Patient repertoires were compared against ten to twelve previously published healthy control repertoires from donors aged about 6 to 27 years. A subset of samples was prepared in parallel using single-end sample barcoding, then pooled and co-amplified after Illumina adapter ligation.

On this clonotype itself: Its antigen remains unidentified. Qualities for individual bases were not recorded, and no much larger clone is one base off.

General study outcomes and caveats: Strong co-clustering of samples prepared in the same batch was shown by direct clustering with F measure, prompting a batch-effect correction. Compared with controls, multiple sclerosis patients had significantly lower normalized Chao1 diversity, a finding suggesting substantial peripheral T-cell clonal expansion. The multiple sclerosis patient group was slightly younger than the control group. Patients showed significantly higher frequencies than controls for a few TRBV segments, among them TRBV5-6, TRBV5-1 and TRBV20-1.

Relative to germline, V is missing 5 bases and J is missing 5 bases, with 4 bases of the junction outside any gene match. The CDR3 sequence holds 13 residues, the cysteine and phenylalanine included. Only the CDR3 DNA is retained, 39 bases long and in frame from the first base. According to the germline V gene, CDR1 reads SGHTA and CDR2 reads FQGTGA. Libraries were prepared through PCR. The instrument given in TCRdb is Illumina HiSeq 2500. To reduce PCR and sequencing biases, unique molecular identifiers were incorporated into the TCR beta cDNA libraries. Roughly 0.5 million cDNA molecules were obtained per 1 to 10 million input T cells, so each molecule approximated one T cell. Patient libraries were prepared and sequenced with the same protocol used for the earlier healthy control dataset. Samples belonging to the same batch were prepared together, multiplexed and sequenced on a shared HiSeq lane. The published analysis was carried out like this. Raw barcoded reads were processed with MIGEC, and single-read molecular identifier groups were discarded before consensus assembly and CDR3 extraction. Clonotype tables were post-analysed with VDJtools, normalizing diversity by down-sampling all datasets to the smallest sample size. Repertoire overlap clustering matched CDR3 amino acid but not nucleotide sequences to correct batch-related cross-sample contamination. TCRdb reworked the public reads: Q25 trimming with fastp, MiXCR clone assembly, productive beta chains retained. Every distinct CDR3 protein forms one entry, paired with its most common genes and DNA. Here the V and J calls rest on TCRdb's processing, not on the authors' analysis. This sample lists 550,000 to 700,000 distinct CDR3 sequences; 44% were detected once. The ten largest clones capture roughly 1.7% of the sample.

TCR beta repertoires were profiled from peripheral blood of roughly 13 young patients with multiple sclerosis to demonstrate the VDJtools post-analysis software. The multiple sclerosis patients were children and adolescents ranging in age from about 6 to 16 years. This sequence originates from a girl aged 5 to 17 with multiple sclerosis. Source material: blood. The receptor chain draws on TRBV7-3 and TRBJ2-7; 9 junctional bases match TRBD1. The base sequence is TGTGCCAGCAGCGTCCGACAGGGGGACGAGCAGTACTTC. Its protein reads: CASSVRQGDEQYF.